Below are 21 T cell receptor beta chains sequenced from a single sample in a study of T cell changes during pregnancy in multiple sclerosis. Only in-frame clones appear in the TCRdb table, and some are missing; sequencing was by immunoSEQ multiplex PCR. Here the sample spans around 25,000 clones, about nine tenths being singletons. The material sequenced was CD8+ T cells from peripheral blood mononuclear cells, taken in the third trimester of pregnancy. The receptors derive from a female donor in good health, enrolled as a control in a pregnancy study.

CDR3 in amino acids: CASSYSSNEQFF. CDR3 in DNA: TGTGCCAGCAGTTACTCTTCGAATGAGCAGTTCTTC. The chain employs TRBV6-6 and TRBJ2-1; no definite D call. This CDR3 has 12 amino acids. Per the germline V gene, CDR1 is MNHNY and CDR2 is SVGAGI (reference sequence). Trimming took off 0 bases at V and 7 bases at J, with 4 bases between the two ends.

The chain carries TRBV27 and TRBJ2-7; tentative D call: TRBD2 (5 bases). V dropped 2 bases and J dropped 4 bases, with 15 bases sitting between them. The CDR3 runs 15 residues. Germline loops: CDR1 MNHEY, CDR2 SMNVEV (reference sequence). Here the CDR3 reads CASSLALGRTYEQYF. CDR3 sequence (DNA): TGTGCCAGCAGTTTAGCTTTGGGCAGGACTTACGAGCAGTACTTC.

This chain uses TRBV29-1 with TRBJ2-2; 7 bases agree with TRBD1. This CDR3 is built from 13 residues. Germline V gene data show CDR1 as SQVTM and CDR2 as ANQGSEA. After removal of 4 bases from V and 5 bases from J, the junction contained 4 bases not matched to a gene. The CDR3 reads CSVGQGITGELFF. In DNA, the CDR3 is TGCAGCGTTGGACAGGGAATAACCGGGGAGCTGTTTTTT.

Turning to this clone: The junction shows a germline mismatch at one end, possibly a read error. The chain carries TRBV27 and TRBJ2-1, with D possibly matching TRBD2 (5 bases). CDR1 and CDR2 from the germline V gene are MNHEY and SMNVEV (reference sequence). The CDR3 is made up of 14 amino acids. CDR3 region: CTSTTTWGYNEQFF. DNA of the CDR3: TGTACCAGCACGACTACCTGGGGCTACAATGAGCAGTTCTTC.

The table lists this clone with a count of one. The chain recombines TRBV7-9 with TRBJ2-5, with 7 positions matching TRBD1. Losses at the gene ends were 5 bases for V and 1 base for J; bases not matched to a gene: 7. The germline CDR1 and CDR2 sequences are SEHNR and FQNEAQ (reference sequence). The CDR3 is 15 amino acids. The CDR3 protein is CASSAIRDSQETQYF. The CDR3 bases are TGTGCCAGCAGCGCCATCCGGGACAGCCAAGAGACCCAGTACTTC. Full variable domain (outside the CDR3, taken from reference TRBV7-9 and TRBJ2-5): DTGVSQNPRHKITKRGQNVTFRCDPISEHNRLYWYRQTLGQGPEFLTYFQNEAQLEKSRLLSDRFSAERPKGSFSTLEIQRTEQGDSAMYLCASSAIRDSQETQYFGPGTRLLVL.

CDR3 coding DNA: TGTGCCAGCAGCTTAGCCGGACAGGGAGGTGGCGAAAAACTGTTTTTT. This sequence encodes CASSLAGQGGGEKLFF. The rearrangement links TRBV7-9 to TRBJ1-4, with 8 positions matching TRBD1. CDR1 SEHNR and CDR2 FQNEAQ come from the germline V gene (reference sequence). The CDR3 totals 16 residues. The V and J ends lost 0 bases and 8 bases, in that order; junction bases with no gene match: 8.

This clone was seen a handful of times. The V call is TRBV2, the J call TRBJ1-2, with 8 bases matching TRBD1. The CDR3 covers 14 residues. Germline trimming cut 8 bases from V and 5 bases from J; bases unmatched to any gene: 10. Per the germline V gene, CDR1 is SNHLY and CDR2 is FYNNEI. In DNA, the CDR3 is TGTGCCAGCTATAGTGGGACAGGATGGTATGGCTACACCTTC. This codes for CASYSGTGWYGYTF.

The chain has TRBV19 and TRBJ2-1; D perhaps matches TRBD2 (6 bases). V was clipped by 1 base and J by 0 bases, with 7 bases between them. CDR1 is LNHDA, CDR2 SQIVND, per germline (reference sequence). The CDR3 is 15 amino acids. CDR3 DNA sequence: TGTGCCAGTAGTATAGCGGAGGGCTCCTACAATGAGCAGTTCTTC. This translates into CASSIAEGSYNEQFF.

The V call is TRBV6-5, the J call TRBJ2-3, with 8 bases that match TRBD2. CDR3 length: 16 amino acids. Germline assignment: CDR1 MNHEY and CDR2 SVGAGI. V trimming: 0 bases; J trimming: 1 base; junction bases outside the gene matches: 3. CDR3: CASSYSGRGGTDTQYF. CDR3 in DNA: TGTGCCAGCAGTTACTCGGGGCGGGGGGGCACAGATACGCAGTATTTT.

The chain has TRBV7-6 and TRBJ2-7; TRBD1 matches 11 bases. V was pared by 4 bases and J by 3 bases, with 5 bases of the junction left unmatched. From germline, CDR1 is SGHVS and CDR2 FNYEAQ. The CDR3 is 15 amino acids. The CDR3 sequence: CASSSGQGAGYEQYF. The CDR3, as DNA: TGTGCCAGCAGCTCCGGACAGGGGGCGGGCTACGAGCAGTACTTC.

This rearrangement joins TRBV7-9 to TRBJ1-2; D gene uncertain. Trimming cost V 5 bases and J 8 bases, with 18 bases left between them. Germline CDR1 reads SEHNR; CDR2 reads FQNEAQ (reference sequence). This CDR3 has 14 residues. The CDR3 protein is CASSHRTSSEGYTF. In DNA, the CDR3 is TGTGCCAGCAGCCACCGGACTTCCTCGGAGGGCTACACCTTC.

CDR3 in DNA: TGTGCCAGCAGCCCCCCAGGCGGGGGGTACGAGCAGTACTTC. Protein: CASSPPGGGYEQYF. The V call is TRBV27, the J call TRBJ2-7; TRBD2 matches at 8 bases. Trimming at V came to 6 bases and at J to 4 bases, leaving 8 bases not matched to a gene. Germline CDR1 reads MNHEY; CDR2 reads SMNVEV (reference sequence). The CDR3 sequence is 14 residues long.

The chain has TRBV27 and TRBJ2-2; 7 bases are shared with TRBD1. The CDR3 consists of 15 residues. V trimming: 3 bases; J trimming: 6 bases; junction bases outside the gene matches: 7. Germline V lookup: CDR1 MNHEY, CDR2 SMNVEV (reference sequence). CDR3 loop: CASSFTGVGAGELFF. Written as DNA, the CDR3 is TGTGCCAGCAGTTTTACAGGGGTCGGGGCCGGGGAGCTGTTTTTT.

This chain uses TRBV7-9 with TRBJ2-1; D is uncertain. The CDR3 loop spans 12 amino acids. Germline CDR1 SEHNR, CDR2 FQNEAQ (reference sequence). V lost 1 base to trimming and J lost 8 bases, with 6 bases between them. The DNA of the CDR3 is TGTGCCAGCAGCTTAGAATTATATGAGCAGTTCTTC. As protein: CASSLELYEQFF. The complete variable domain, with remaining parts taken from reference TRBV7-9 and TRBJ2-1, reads DTGVSQNPRHKITKRGQNVTFRCDPISEHNRLYWYRQTLGQGPEFLTYFQNEAQLEKSRLLSDRFSAERPKGSFSTLEIQRTEQGDSAMYLCASSLELYEQFFGPGTRLTVL.

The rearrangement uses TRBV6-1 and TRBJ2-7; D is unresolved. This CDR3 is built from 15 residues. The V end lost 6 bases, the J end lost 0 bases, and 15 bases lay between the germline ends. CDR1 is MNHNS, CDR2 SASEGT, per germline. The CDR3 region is CASSQASASSYEQYF. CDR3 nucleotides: TGTGCCAGCAGCCAAGCGTCAGCCAGCTCCTACGAGCAGTACTTC.

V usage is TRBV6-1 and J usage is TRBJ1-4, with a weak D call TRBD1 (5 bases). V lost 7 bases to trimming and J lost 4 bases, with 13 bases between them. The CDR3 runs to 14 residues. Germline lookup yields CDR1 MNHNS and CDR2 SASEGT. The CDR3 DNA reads TGTGCCAGCATTCCACGGGGGGTTAATGAAAAACTGTTTTTT. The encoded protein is CASIPRGVNEKLFF.

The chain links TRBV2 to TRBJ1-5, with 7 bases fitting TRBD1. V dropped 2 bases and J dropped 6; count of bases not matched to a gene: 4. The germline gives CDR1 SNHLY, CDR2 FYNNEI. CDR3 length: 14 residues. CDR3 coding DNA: TGTGCCAGCAGTGAACCGGGGACAGTTCAGCCCCAGCATTTT. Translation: CASSEPGTVQPQHF.

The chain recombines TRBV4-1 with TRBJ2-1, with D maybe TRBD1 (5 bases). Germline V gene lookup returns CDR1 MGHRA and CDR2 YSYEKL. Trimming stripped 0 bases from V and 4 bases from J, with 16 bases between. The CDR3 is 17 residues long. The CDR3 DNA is TGCGCCAGCAGCCAAGATAAGGCAGGGAAGCTGTACAATGAGCAGTTCTTC. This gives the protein CASSQDKAGKLYNEQFF.

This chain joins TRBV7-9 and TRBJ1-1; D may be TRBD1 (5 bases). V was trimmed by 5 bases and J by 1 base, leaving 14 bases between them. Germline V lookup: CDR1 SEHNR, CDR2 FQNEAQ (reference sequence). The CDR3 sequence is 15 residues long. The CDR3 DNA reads TGTGCCAGCAGCCCCATGAGACAGACGAACACTGAAGCTTTCTTT. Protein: CASSPMRQTNTEAFF. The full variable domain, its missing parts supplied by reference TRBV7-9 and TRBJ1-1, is DTGVSQNPRHKITKRGQNVTFRCDPISEHNRLYWYRQTLGQGPEFLTYFQNEAQLEKSRLLSDRFSAERPKGSFSTLEIQRTEQGDSAMYLCASSPMRQTNTEAFFGQGTRLTVV.

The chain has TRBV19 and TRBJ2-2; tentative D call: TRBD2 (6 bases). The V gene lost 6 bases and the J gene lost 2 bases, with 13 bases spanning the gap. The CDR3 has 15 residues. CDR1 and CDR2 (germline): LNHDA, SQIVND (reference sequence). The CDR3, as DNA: TGTGCCAGTAGCCGAGTGGGGACTAACACCGGGGAGCTGTTTTTT. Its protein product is CASSRVGTNTGELFF.

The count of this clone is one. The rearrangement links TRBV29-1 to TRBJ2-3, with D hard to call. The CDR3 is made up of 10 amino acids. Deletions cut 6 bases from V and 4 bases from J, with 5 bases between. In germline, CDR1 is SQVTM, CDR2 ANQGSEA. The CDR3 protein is CSVHSDTQYF. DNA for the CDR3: TGCAGCGTCCACTCAGATACGCAGTATTTT.